Each of the 13 T cell receptor beta chains below was sequenced from the same sample in a study of identical twins. TCRdb called the 5' RACE reads again in MiXCR, with one record for every CDR3 protein. The sample carries some 320,000 distinct CDR3 sequences, 9% to 15% recorded once. These sequences were also reported in another study, on yellow fever vaccine responses in identical twins.

What was sequenced was CD8+ T cells sorted from blood. Receptor source: a woman younger than 35 in good health.

This clonotype was seen a few times. The chain has TRBV20-1 and TRBJ1-1; 10 bases fit TRBD1. The CDR3 covers 15 residues. Germline V gene data show CDR1 as DFQATT and CDR2 as SNEGSKA (reference sequence). With 1 base clipped from V and 7 bases from J, the junction kept 9 bases outside the gene matches. The CDR3 DNA reads as TGCAGTGCTAGAGGTCCCGGGACAGGGGATTATGAAGCTTTCTTT. Translated: CSARGPGTGDYEAFF.

There are a few counts of this clonotype. V gene TRBV3-1 combines with J gene TRBJ2-1, with D possibly TRBD2 on 6 matching bases. The length of the CDR3 is 13 residues. V dropped 0 bases and J dropped 9 bases, with 9 bases sitting between them. CDR1 is LGHDT and CDR2 is YNNKEL in the germline V gene (reference sequence). CDR3 sequence reads: CASSQETGLEQFF. CDR3 nucleotides: TGTGCCAGCAGCCAAGAAACGGGACTTGAGCAGTTCTTC.

The chain recombines TRBV12-3 or TRBV12-4 with TRBJ2-2, with 9 bases aligning to TRBD2. The V segment lost 4 bases and the J segment 5 bases; nucleotides outside the gene matches: 14. The CDR3 contains 18 residues. CDR3 nucleotides: TGTGCCAGCAGTTCACCCATCCAGCGGGGGGTGGTAACCGGGGAGCTGTTTTTT. Its translation is CASSSPIQRGVVTGELFF.

This clonotype was seen a handful of times. V gene TRBV10-3 combines with J gene TRBJ2-1; 10 bases map to TRBD2. This CDR3 contains 15 residues. Trimming removed 0 bases from V and 4 bases from J; junction bases left unmatched: 0. Germline V gives CDR1 ENHRY, CDR2 SYGVKD. CDR3 in DNA: TGTGCCATCAGTGAGTCGACTAGCGGGTACAATGAGCAGTTCTTC. Amino acids: CAISESTSGYNEQFF.

This clonotype has just a few counts. V usage is TRBV13 and J usage is TRBJ2-7; the match to TRBD1 covers 7 bases. Germline values: CDR1 PRHDT, CDR2 FYEKMQ (reference sequence). The CDR3 runs to 16 residues. The trim removed 5 bases at V and 0 bases at J, leaving 10 bases unmatched. This CDR3 reads CASSHTGTAGSYEQYF. The CDR3, as DNA: TGTGCCAGCAGCCATACCGGGACAGCCGGCTCCTACGAGCAGTACTTC.

This clonotype was observed a handful of times. The J gene is TRBJ2-3, the V gene TRBV20-1; 9 nucleotides line up with TRBD2. Germline V gene data show CDR1 as DFQATT and CDR2 as SNEGSKA (reference sequence). V dropped 3 bases and J dropped 4; count of bases not matched to a gene: 11. This CDR3 comprises 16 residues. The CDR3 nucleotides are TGCAGTGCTAGGCATGAAGCGGGAGGTTCCCCAGATACGCAGTATTTT. It encodes CSARHEAGGSPDTQYF.

Only a few counts were recorded for this clonotype. V is TRBV4-2 and J is TRBJ2-1; 15 bases map to TRBD2. The CDR3 spans 19 residues. Germline V gene data show CDR1 as LGHNA and CDR2 as YNFKEQ. The trim removed 7 bases at V and 4 bases at J, leaving 14 bases unmatched. In DNA, the CDR3 is TGTGCCAGCACCGAAGGGTGGACTAGCGGGAGGGCCGGTTACAATGAGCAGTTCTTC. This codes for CASTEGWTSGRAGYNEQFF.

This rearrangement joins TRBV28 to TRBJ2-7, with TRBD2 identical over 8 bases. The V segment lost 7 bases and the J segment 4 bases; nucleotides outside the gene matches: 6. CDR1 and CDR2 (germline): MDHEN, SYDVKM. CDR3 length: 13 residues. As DNA, the CDR3 is TGTGCCAGCAACCGAGGACTAGCTTACGAGCAGTACTTC. It yields the protein CASNRGLAYEQYF.

V and J are TRBV7-9 and TRBJ2-7; TRBD1 agrees at 8 bases. V shed 3 bases, J shed 7 bases, and the junction held 5 bases outside the gene matches. Germline values: CDR1 SEHNR, CDR2 FQNEAQ (reference sequence). The CDR3 consists of 13 residues. In nucleotides, the CDR3 is TGTGCCAGCAGCTTCAGGGGGCCGGAAGAGCAGTACTTC. Translation gives CASSFRGPEEQYF.

The chain links TRBV3-1 to TRBJ2-1, with TRBD2 matching 8 bases. Looked up from germline, CDR1 is LGHDT and CDR2 is YNNKEL (reference sequence). The CDR3 extends over 15 amino acids. The junction had 7 bases not matched to a gene; V was cut back by 2 bases and J by 7 bases. The CDR3 nucleotides are TGTGCCAGCAGCCAATTCGTAGCGGGGCAGAATGAGCAGTTCTTC. It is translated as CASSQFVAGQNEQFF.

Turning to this clonotype: At one end, the junction sequence differs from germline, possibly due to a read error. J is TRBJ1-2 and V is TRBV2, with 8 nucleotides matching TRBD1. Looked up from germline, CDR1 is SNHLY and CDR2 is FYNNEI. This CDR3 has 14 residues. The CDR3 protein is CASSVVTGDYSYTF. The DNA of the CDR3 is TGTGCCAGCAGTGTAGTGACAGGGGACTATAGCTACACCTTC.

This clonotype showed up many times. The chain uses TRBV19 and TRBJ2-7; the D gene is possibly TRBD2 (6 bases). V was shortened by 9 bases and J by 6 bases, with 12 bases between the two germline ends. The CDR3 consists of 11 residues. The germline CDR1 and CDR2 sequences are LNHDA and SQIVND (reference sequence). Here the CDR3 reads CASSIGGEQYF. CDR3 DNA sequence: TGTGCCAGCAGCATCGGGGGCGAGCAGTACTTC.

This clonotype was seen many times. This rearrangement joins TRBV4-1 to TRBJ2-3; the D call may be TRBD1 or TRBD2 (6 bases each). Trimming pared 4 bases from V and 4 bases from J, leaving 18 bases between. This CDR3 contains 16 residues. The germline CDR1 and CDR2 sequences are MGHRA and YSYEKL. The CDR3: CASSPIEGGGADTQYF. The CDR3, as DNA: TGCGCCAGCAGCCCGATCGAGGGGGGCGGCGCAGATACGCAGTATTTT.